This record concerns one T cell receptor (beta chain) sequence. This clone was seen only a few times. It lacks a known antigen. Base qualities are missing; no much larger clone stands one base away. These data belong to a study of shared clonotypes between healthy human individuals (dated by TCRdb to about 2020). For context, the study as a whole: A few men and a couple of women, aged 18 to 49 years, made up the cohort. Different laboratories and diverse techniques were used to prepare libraries and sequence TCR repertoires, to increase sequencing depth and limit assay-specific biases. Leukapheresis yielded between about 0.94 and 8.9 billion PBMCs per donor. For each donor, three plates each were used for CD4 naive and CD4 memory, two plates were used for CD8 naive, and one plate was used for CD8 memory. Blood TCR repertoires of several healthy adults were deeply sequenced to estimate repertoire size and the extent of clonotype sharing between individuals. The paper's findings and limits, for the study overall: Sharing across a handful of donors was observed for 5% to 6.5% of naive CD4, under 4% of naive CD8, 2% to 2.5% of memory CD4, and roughly 0.4% of memory CD8 clonotypes. Pairwise subsampling indicated that sequencing depth was expected to affect the degree of clonotype sharing among donors. Compared with non-shared clonotypes, the clonotypes found in all four sorted-subset donors had higher generation probabilities. Even with the large sequencing depth, rarefaction of the sorted-subset datasets indicated that sequencing was incomplete. The small number of donors limited the genetic and exposure-history diversity represented. Sampling was limited to blood, and TCR repertoires in tissue likely differ from TCR repertoires in blood. Naive subsets generally had larger estimated clonotype richness than memory subsets.

Using the deep immunoSEQ assay, multiplex PCR amplified TCR CDR3 regions from genomic DNA. Extracted genomic DNA from each cell subset was distributed evenly across all wells of several immunoSEQ 96-well plates, and each plate was treated as a replicate. For sorted subsets, around 0.2 ug of genomic DNA, equivalent to some 30,000 T cell genomes, went into each replicate PCR. Purified libraries were quantified with a Qubit 3.0 fluorometer, sized on a Bioanalyzer 2100, and re-quantified with the KAPA Library Quantification kit. Every immunoSEQ 96-well plate was sequenced on a dedicated single-read 150-cycle Illumina NextSeq 550 flow cell. Processing in the source paper ran as follows. Because the immunoSEQ output held only junctional sequences and lacked quality scores, the filtering could not match the filtering applied to full-length reads. To assign V/J genes and CDR3, sequences were annotated against IMGT germline references using PyIR, a Python wrapper for IgBLAST v1.9. Reads with weak V/J assignments (E-value above 1e-6), missing CDR3, stop codons, out-of-frame junctions, or ambiguous translated residues were removed. V3J clonotypes were defined by identical inferred V gene, J gene, and CDR3 amino acid sequence. Percentage overlap between repertoires was computed as shared unique clonotypes divided by the size of the smaller repertoire. Repertoire richness was assessed with RTK rarefaction, the Chao1 estimator, and Recon v2.1 estimates of unobserved clonotypes. Generation probabilities for all TCRbeta clonotypes obtained by the gDNA method from a handful of donors were computed using OLGA. TCRdb retrieved this table from immuneACCESS and kept in-frame rearrangements only. Not all clones are present; in checked studies, unresolved V genes account for under half, and no reason is known for the remainder. V, J and clone size are those of that table, while D and trimming were read from the DNA. Across this sample there are over 1.4 million clones, with 95% to 97% seen only once. The biggest ten clones account for 1.2% of the sample.

The V and J ends are trimmed by 8 bases and 11 bases, leaving 15 bases between them. The germline V gene gives CDR1 as MNHEY and CDR2 as SVGAGI. The CDR3 measures 11 amino acids from cysteine to phenylalanine. Only the CDR3 portion is preserved as DNA: 33 bases, with reading frame beginning at the first base. The donors were healthy, HIV-negative adults with no recently reported acute infections or vaccinations. All donors were Caucasian adults living in Nashville, Tennessee, USA. CD4+ T cells were enriched through magnetic negative selection, after which naive cells were positively selected on CD45RA and the remaining negative fraction served as the memory subset. Blood was obtained by leukapheresis, after which PBMCs were separated by Ficoll-Histopaque density gradient centrifugation and cryopreserved in liquid nitrogen vapor phase. Purity and quantity of every magnetically sorted T cell population were checked by analytical flow cytometry. From each sorted fraction, genomic DNA was isolated and quantified by UV absorbance on a Nanodrop 2000c.

Sequenced material: naive CD4+ T cells sorted from blood. The sample's cell subset or site label, decoded: CD45RA+ positively selected. In this chain, TRBV6-5 is recombined with TRBJ1-1, with the D gene not confidently named. The receptor's source is a man aged 25-45 years in good health. At the DNA level, the sequence is TGTGCCAGCCATTCCAAGGGCACGGCTTTCTTT. Its protein is CASHSKGTAFF.